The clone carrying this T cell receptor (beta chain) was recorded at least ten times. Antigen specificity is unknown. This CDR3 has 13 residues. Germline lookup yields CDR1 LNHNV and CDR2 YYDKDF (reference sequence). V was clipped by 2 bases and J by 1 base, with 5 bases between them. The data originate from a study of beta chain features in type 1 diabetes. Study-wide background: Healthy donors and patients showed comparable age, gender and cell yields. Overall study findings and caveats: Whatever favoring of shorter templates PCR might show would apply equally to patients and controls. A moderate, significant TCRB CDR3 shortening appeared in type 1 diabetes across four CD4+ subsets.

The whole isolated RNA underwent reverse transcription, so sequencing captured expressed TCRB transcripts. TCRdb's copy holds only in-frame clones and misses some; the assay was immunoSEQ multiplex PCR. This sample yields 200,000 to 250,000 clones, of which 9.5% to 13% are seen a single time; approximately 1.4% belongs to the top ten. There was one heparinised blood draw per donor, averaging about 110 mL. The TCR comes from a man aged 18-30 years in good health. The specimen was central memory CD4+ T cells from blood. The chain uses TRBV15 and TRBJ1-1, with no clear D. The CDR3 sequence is CATSRRQNTEAFF. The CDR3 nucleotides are TGTGCCACCAGCAGAAGGCAGAACACTGAAGCTTTCTTT.